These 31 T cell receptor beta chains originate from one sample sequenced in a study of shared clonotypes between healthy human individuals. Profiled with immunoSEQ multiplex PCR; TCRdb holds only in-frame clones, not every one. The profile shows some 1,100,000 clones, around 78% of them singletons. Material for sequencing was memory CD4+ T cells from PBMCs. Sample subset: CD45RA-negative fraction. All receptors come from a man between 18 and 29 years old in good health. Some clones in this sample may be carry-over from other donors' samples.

The CDR3, as DNA: TGTGCCAGCAGCTTCGCGAGCGGATACAATGAGCAGTTCTTC. It yields the protein CASSFASGYNEQFF. J is TRBJ2-1 and V is TRBV7-6, with D perhaps TRBD2 (5 bases). The CDR3 spans 14 residues. Germline CDR1 is SGHVS and CDR2 is FNYEAQ. The V gene lost 3 bases and the J gene lost 4 bases, with 10 bases spanning the gap.

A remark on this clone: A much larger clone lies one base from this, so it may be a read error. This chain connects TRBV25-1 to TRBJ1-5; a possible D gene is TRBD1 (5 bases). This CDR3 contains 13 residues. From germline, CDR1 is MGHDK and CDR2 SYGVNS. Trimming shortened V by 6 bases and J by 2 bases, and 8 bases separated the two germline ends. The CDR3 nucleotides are TGTGCCAGCAGCGGGGGGGGCAATCAGCCCCAGCATTTT. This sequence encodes CASSGGGNQPQHF.

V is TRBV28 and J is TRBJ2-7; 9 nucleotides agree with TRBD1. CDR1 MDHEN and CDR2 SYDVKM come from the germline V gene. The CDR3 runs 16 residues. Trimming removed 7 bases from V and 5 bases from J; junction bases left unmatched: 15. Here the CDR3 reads CASTLLPGQGGDEQYF. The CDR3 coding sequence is TGTGCCAGCACTCTACTTCCGGGACAGGGCGGCGACGAGCAGTACTTC.

The CDR3: CASSTHPGAGYNEQFF. The CDR3 DNA follows: TGTGCCAGCAGCACCCACCCGGGAGCGGGTTACAATGAGCAGTTCTTC. The rearrangement joins TRBV7-3 to TRBJ2-1; a possible D gene is TRBD2 (6 bases). CDR1 is SGHTA, CDR2 FQGTGA, per germline. The CDR3 has 16 residues. The V and J ends lost 5 bases and 4 bases respectively, with 18 bases between them.

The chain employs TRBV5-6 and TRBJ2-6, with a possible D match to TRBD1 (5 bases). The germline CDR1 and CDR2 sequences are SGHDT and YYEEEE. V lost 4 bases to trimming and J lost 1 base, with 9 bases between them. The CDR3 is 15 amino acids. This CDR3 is CASSRQHSGANVLTF. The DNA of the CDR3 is TGTGCCAGCAGCCGACAGCATTCTGGGGCCAACGTCCTGACTTTC.

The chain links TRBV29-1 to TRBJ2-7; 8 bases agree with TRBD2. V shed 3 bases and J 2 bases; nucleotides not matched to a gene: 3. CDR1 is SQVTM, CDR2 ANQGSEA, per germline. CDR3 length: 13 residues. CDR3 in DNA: TGCAGCGTTGATGGCGGGGGGACCTACGAGCAGTACTTC. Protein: CSVDGGGTYEQYF.

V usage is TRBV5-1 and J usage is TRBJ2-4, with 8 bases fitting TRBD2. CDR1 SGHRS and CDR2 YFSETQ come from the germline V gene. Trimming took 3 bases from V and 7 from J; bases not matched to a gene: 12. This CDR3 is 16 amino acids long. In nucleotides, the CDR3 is TGCGCCAGCAGCTCAACCCCGGCGGGAGGCGGGAACATTCAGTACTTC. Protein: CASSSTPAGGGNIQYF.

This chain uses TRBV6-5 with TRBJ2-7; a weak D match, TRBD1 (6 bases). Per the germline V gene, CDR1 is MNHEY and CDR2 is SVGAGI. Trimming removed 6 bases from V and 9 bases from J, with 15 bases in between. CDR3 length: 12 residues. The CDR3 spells CASSPLQGGQYF. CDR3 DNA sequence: TGTGCCAGCAGCCCCCTACAGGGCGGGCAGTACTTC.

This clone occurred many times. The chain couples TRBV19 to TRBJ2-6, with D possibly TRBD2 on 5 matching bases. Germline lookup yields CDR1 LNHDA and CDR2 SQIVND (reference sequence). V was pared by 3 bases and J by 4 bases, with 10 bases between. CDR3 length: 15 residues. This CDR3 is CASSMPGSGANVLTF. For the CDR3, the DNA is TGTGCCAGTAGTATGCCGGGGTCCGGGGCCAACGTCCTGACTTTC.

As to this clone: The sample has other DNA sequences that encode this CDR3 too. The CDR3 sequence is CSASYGYTF. CDR3 bases: TGCAGTGCTAGCTATGGCTACACCTTC. The chain couples TRBV20-1 to TRBJ1-2; D not certain. The V gene lost 3 bases and the J gene lost 4 bases, with 0 bases spanning the gap. From germline, CDR1 is DFQATT and CDR2 SNEGSKA (reference sequence). The CDR3 is 9 amino acids.

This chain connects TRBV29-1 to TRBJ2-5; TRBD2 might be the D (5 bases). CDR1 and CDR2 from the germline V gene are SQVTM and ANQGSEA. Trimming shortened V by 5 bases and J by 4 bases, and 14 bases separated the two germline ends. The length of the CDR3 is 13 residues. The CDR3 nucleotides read TGCAGCGTTTTCCTAGGGAGCGGAGAGACCCAGTACTTC. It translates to CSVFLGSGETQYF.

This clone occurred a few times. The CDR3 DNA sequence: TGTGCCAGCAGCCCCCGGACAGGGGTGGAAGAGACCCAGTACTTC. This codes for CASSPRTGVEETQYF. The chain links TRBV9 to TRBJ2-5; 9 positions match TRBD1. V trimming: 4 bases; J trimming: 3 bases; junction bases outside the gene matches: 7. Germline V gives CDR1 SGDLS, CDR2 YYNGEE. The CDR3 covers 15 residues.

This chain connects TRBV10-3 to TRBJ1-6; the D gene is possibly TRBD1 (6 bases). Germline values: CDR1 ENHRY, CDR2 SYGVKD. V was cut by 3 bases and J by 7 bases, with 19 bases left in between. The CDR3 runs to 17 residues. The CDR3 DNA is TGTGCCATCAGTGAAGGAAGACAGGCAGTGGGGAATTCACCCCTCCACTTT. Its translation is CAISEGRQAVGNSPLHF.

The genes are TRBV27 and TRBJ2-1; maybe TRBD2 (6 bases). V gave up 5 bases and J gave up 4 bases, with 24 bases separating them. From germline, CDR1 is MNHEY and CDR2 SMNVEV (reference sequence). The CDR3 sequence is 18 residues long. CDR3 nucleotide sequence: TGTGCCAGCAGTCCGCTCCTCGACGCGGGAACGTTGTACAATGAGCAGTTCTTC. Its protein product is CASSPLLDAGTLYNEQFF.

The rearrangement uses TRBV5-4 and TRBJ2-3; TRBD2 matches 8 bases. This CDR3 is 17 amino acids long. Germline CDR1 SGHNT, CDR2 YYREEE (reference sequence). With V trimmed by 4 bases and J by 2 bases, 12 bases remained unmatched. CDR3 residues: CASSPRGGTRPTDTQYF. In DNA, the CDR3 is TGTGCCAGCAGCCCCCGGGGGGGGACAAGACCCACAGATACGCAGTATTTT.

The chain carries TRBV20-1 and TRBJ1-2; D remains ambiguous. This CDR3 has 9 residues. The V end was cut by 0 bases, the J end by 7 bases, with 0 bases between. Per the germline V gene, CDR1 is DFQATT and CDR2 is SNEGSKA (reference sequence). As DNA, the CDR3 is TGCAGTGCTAGAGATGGCTACACCTTC. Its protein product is CSARDGYTF.

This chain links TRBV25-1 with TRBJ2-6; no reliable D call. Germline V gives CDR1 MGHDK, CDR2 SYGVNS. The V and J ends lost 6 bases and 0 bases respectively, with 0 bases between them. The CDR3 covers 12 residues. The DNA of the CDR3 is TGTGCCAGCAGCTCTGGGGCCAACGTCCTGACTTTC. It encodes CASSSGANVLTF.

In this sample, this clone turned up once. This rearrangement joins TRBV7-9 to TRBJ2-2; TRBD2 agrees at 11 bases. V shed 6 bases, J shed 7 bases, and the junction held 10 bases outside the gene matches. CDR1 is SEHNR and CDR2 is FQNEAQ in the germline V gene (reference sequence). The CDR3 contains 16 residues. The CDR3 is CASSASTSGSGGELFF. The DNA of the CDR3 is TGTGCCAGCAGTGCTTCCACTAGCGGGAGTGGCGGGGAGCTGTTTTTT. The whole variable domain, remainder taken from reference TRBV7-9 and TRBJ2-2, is DTGVSQNPRHKITKRGQNVTFRCDPISEHNRLYWYRQTLGQGPEFLTYFQNEAQLEKSRLLSDRFSAERPKGSFSTLEIQRTEQGDSAMYLCASSASTSGSGGELFFGEGSRLTVL.

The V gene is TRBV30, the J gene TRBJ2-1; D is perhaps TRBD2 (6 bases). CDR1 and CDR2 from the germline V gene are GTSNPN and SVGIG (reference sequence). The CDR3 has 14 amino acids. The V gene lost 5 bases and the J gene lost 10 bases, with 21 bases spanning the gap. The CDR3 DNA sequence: TGTGCCTGGCAGAAGGGGAGACTAGGCCGAGAGCAGTTCTTC. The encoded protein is CAWQKGRLGREQFF. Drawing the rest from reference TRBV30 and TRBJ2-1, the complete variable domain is SQTIHQWPATLVQPVGSPLSLECTVEGTSNPNLYWYRQAAGRGLQLLFYSVGIGQISSEVPQNLSASRPQDRQFILSSKKLLLSDSGFYLCAWQKGRLGREQFFGPGTRLTVL.

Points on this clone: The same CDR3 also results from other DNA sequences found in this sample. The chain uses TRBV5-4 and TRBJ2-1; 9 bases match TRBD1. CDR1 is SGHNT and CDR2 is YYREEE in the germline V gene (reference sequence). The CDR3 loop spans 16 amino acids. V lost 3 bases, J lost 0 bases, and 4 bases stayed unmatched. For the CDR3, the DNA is TGTGCCAGCAGCTGGGGACAGGGATCCTCCTACAATGAGCAGTTCTTC. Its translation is CASSWGQGSSYNEQFF.

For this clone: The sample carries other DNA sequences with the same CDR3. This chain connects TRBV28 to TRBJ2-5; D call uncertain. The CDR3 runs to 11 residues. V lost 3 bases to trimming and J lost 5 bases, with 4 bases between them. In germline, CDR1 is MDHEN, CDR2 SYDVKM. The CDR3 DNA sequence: TGTGCCAGCAGTTTTGGCGAGACCCAGTACTTC. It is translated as CASSFGETQYF.

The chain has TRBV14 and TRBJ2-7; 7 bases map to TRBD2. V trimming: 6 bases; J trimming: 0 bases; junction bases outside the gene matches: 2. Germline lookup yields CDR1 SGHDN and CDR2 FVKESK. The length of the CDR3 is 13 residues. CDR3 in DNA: TGTGCCAGCAGAGAGCGGGACTCCTACGAGCAGTACTTC. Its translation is CASRERDSYEQYF.

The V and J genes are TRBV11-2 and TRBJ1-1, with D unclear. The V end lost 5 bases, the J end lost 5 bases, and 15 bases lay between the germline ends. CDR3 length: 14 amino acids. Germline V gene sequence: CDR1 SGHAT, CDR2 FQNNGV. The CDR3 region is CASSHRFLGTEAFF. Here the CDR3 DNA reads TGTGCCAGCAGCCACCGCTTCTTGGGGACTGAAGCTTTCTTT.

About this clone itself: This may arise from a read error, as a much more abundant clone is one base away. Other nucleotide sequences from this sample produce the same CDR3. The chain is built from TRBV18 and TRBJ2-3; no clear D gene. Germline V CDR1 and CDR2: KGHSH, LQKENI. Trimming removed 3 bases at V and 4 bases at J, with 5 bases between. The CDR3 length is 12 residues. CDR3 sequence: CASSPSSDTQYF. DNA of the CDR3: TGTGCCAGCTCACCCAGCTCAGATACGCAGTATTTT.

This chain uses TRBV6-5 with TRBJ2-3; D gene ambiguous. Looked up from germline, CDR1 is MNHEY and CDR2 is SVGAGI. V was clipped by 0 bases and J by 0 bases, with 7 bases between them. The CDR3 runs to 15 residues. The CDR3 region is CASSYSNPSTDTQYF. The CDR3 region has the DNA TGTGCCAGCAGTTACTCGAATCCGAGCACAGATACGCAGTATTTT.

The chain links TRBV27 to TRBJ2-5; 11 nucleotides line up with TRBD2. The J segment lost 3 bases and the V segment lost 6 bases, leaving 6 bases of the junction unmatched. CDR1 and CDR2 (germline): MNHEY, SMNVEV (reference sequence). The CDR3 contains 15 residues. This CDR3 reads CASSSLTSGKETQYF. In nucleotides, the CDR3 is TGTGCCAGCAGCTCTCTGACTAGCGGGAAAGAGACCCAGTACTTC.

In DNA, the CDR3 is TGTGCCAGCAGCCGCACGGGGAGGGGGGGTAATGAAAAACTGTTTTTT. It yields the protein CASSRTGRGGNEKLFF. The chain combines TRBV7-2 with TRBJ1-4; D perhaps matches TRBD1 (6 bases). The V end lost 5 bases, the J end lost 4 bases, and 17 bases lay between the germline ends. Germline V gives CDR1 SGHTA, CDR2 FQGNSA. This CDR3 spans 16 amino acids.

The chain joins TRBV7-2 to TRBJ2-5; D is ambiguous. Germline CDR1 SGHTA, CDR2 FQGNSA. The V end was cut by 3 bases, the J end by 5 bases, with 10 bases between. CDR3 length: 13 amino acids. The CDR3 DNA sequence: TGTGCCAGCAGCTTGGTCCGGCGGGAGACCCAGTACTTC. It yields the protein CASSLVRRETQYF.

The CDR3 nucleotides are TGTGCCACCAGCAGTGGGGCCCTGGGGGCGTACCAAGAGACCCAGTACTTC. Protein: CATSSGALGAYQETQYF. The rearrangement links TRBV15 to TRBJ2-5; tentative D call: TRBD1 (6 bases). The CDR3 consists of 17 residues. The V gene lost 3 bases and the J gene lost 0 bases, with 17 bases spanning the gap. Germline loops: CDR1 LNHNV, CDR2 YYDKDF (reference sequence). Together with reference TRBV15 and TRBJ2-5, the CDR3 gives the full variable domain: DAMVIQNPRYQVTQFGKPVTLSCSQTLNHNVMYWYQQKSSQAPKLLFHYYDKDFNNEADTPDNFQSRRPNTSFCFLDIRSPGLGDTAMYLCATSSGALGAYQETQYFGPGTRLLVL.

Here the CDR3 reads CATSPPGGSYEQYF. The CDR3 DNA is TGTGCCACCAGCCCCCCAGGGGGTAGCTACGAGCAGTACTTC. This chain joins TRBV15 and TRBJ2-7, with TRBD1 matching over 7 bases. CDR1 is LNHNV, CDR2 YYDKDF, per germline (reference sequence). The junction had 7 bases not matched to a gene; V was cut back by 5 bases and J by 3 bases. This CDR3 is built from 14 residues.

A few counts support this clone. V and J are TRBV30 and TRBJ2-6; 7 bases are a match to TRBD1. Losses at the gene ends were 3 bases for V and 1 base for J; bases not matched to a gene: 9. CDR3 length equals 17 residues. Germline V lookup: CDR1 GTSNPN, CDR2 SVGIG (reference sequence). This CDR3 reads CAWRAGGKSSGANVLTF. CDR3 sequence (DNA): TGTGCCTGGAGGGCAGGGGGAAAATCTTCTGGGGCCAACGTCCTGACTTTC.